These 5 T cell receptor beta chains originate from one sample sequenced in a study of early T cells in non-severe SARS-CoV-2 infection. TCRdb passed the 5' RACE reads through MiXCR, listing each CDR3 protein once. Of 60,000 to 65,000 distinct CDR3 sequences in the sample, almost 9% are singletons; the top ten hold roughly an eighth. The specimen comprised whole blood, sampled at baseline. The receptors here all came from an adult who was a healthcare worker with PCR-confirmed SARS-CoV-2 infection or an uninfected control (not recorded which).

This clonotype was counted many times. The genes are TRBV19 and TRBJ2-5; D might be TRBD2 (6 bases). CDR1 is LNHDA, CDR2 SQIVND, per germline (reference sequence). Trimming pared 7 bases from V and 0 bases from J, leaving 18 bases between. The CDR3 runs 16 residues. The DNA of the CDR3 is TGTGCCAGTACCGGCGGGGCGGGACTGTACCAAGAGACCCAGTACTTC. It is translated as CASTGGAGLYQETQYF.

This clonotype came up a few times. The chain employs TRBV5-1 and TRBJ2-1; D is ambiguous. Germline CDR1 reads SGHRS; CDR2 reads YFSETQ. The CDR3 has 14 residues. Trimming removed 4 bases from V and 0 bases from J, with 8 bases in between. CDR3 amino acids: CASSRTSSYNEQFF. In DNA form, the CDR3 reads TGCGCCAGCAGCCGTACAAGCTCCTACAATGAGCAGTTCTTC.

The chain links TRBV11-2 to TRBJ2-7; 9 positions agree with TRBD2. CDR1 is SGHAT and CDR2 is FQNNGV in the germline V gene. Trimming removed 4 bases from V and 6 bases from J; junction bases left unmatched: 7. CDR3 length: 14 residues. For the CDR3, the DNA is TGTGCCAGCAGCTCCCGACTAGCGGCTCCCGAGCAGTACTTC. Translation gives CASSSRLAAPEQYF.

The chain recombines TRBV7-3 with TRBJ1-1; no firm D call. CDR1 SGHTA and CDR2 FQGTGA come from the germline V gene. This CDR3 comprises 13 residues. V was pared by 3 bases and J by 0 bases, with 5 bases between. The CDR3 is CASSFSLNTEAFF. The CDR3 bases are TGTGCCAGCAGCTTTAGTTTGAACACTGAAGCTTTCTTT.

The chain joins TRBV10-3 to TRBJ2-3, with unresolved D. CDR3 length equals 14 residues. V was cut by 3 bases and J by 1 base, with 8 bases left in between. CDR1 is ENHRY and CDR2 is SYGVKD in the germline V gene. CDR3 sequence: CAISDTWGTDTQYF. CDR3 coding DNA: TGTGCCATCAGTGACACCTGGGGCACAGATACGCAGTATTTT.